Listed below are T cell receptor beta chains from one sample, sequenced in a study of CD8 T cells in ankylosing spondylitis. Via MiXCR, TCRdb re-called the 5' RACE reads, giving one row per CDR3 protein. The table records more than 250,000 distinct CDR3 sequences, around 7.6% of them present only once. The specimen sequenced was blood, either unsorted or a sorted T cell fraction (not recorded which). The receptors derive from a male donor with ankylosing spondylitis. Each CDR3 is given with its conserved first and last residue. A D gene is named only where the DNA matches it firmly. Clone size is given for some rows only: seen once, a few or many times, or a class if the clone is expanded.

v_call	d_call	j_call	clone_size	cdr3_nt	cdr3_aa
TRBV7-9	TRBD1	TRBJ1-2	NA	TGTGCCAGCAGCTCGACAGGGGGCTGGTATGGCTACACCTTC	CASSSTGGWYGYTF
TRBV29-1	TRBD2	TRBJ2-7	few	TGCAGCGTGCTAGCGGACGGCTACGAGCAGTACTTC	CSVLADGYEQYF
TRBV29-1	TRBD2	TRBJ2-3	many	TGCAGCGTTGATACCGGACTAGCGGGACGCACAGATACGCAGTATTTT	CSVDTGLAGRTDTQYF
TRBV29-1	NA	TRBJ2-7	few	TGCAGCGTTGATCGAGGGTTCGGGGACGAGCAGTACTTC	CSVDRGFGDEQYF
TRBV7-9	TRBD1	TRBJ2-5	NA	TGTGCCAGCAGCAATCGACAGGGACAAGAGACCCAGTACTTC	CASSNRQGQETQYF
TRBV27	NA	TRBJ2-2	few	TGTGCCAGCAGTTTAATTAGGGAAGGGGCCGGGGAGCTGTTTTTT	CASSLIREGAGELFF
TRBV6-1	NA	TRBJ1-1	few	TGTGCCAGCAGTGAAGGGACAAACAGGAACACTGAAGCTTTCTTT	CASSEGTNRNTEAFF
TRBV5-1	NA	TRBJ1-1	few	TGCGCCAGCAGCTTTAGGACGGGCACTGAAGCTTTCTTT	CASSFRTGTEAFF
TRBV28	NA	TRBJ2-1	few	TGTGCCAGCAGCCCCCGTAGTAATGAGCAGTTCTTC	CASSPRSNEQFF
TRBV27	NA	TRBJ1-2	few	TGTGCCAGCAGTTGGGGAGACAACTTTGGCTACACCTTC	CASSWGDNFGYTF
TRBV2	NA	TRBJ1-5	few	TGTGCCAGCAGCCCCCTAGATAGCAATCAGCCCCAGCATTTT	CASSPLDSNQPQHF
TRBV7-3	TRBD2	TRBJ2-1	few	TGTGCCAGCAGCTTAATTGGCGGGAGGGCCGTCGAGCAGTTCTTC	CASSLIGGRAVEQFF
TRBV27	TRBD2	TRBJ2-1	NA	TGTGCCAGCAGTCGTTATGGACTAGGAGCAAATGAGCAGTTCTTC	CASSRYGLGANEQFF
TRBV5-1	NA	TRBJ1-4	few	TGCGCCAGCACCCCGGGGCCCACTAATGAAAAACTGTTTTTT	CASTPGPTNEKLFF
TRBV15	NA	TRBJ2-1	NA	TGTGCCACCAGCAGAGATCGGCGGGGATACAATGAGCAGTTCTTC	CATSRDRRGYNEQFF
TRBV10-3	NA	TRBJ2-5	few	TGTGCCATCAGTGACGGACCAAGGGCCGAGACCCAGTACTTC	CAISDGPRAETQYF
TRBV2	NA	TRBJ2-1	few	TGTGCCAGCAGTGAATGGGCGGAGCAGTTCTTC	CASSEWAEQFF
TRBV16	TRBD1	TRBJ1-6	few	TGTGCCAGCAGCCCACAGGGGGCGCGTAATTCACCCCTCCACTTT	CASSPQGARNSPLHF
TRBV20-1	NA	TRBJ1-3	few	TGCAGTGCTGAGGGATACGTTCAGTCTGGAAACACCATATATTTT	CSAEGYVQSGNTIYF
TRBV9	TRBD1	TRBJ2-2	many	TGTGCCAGCAGCGCCCCCCCGACAGGGGGGTCGAACACCGGGGAGCTGTTTTTT	CASSAPPTGGSNTGELFF
TRBV7-2	TRBD1	TRBJ1-2	NA	TGTGCCAGCAGCTCATCCCCACAGGGGTATGGCTACACCTTC	CASSSSPQGYGYTF